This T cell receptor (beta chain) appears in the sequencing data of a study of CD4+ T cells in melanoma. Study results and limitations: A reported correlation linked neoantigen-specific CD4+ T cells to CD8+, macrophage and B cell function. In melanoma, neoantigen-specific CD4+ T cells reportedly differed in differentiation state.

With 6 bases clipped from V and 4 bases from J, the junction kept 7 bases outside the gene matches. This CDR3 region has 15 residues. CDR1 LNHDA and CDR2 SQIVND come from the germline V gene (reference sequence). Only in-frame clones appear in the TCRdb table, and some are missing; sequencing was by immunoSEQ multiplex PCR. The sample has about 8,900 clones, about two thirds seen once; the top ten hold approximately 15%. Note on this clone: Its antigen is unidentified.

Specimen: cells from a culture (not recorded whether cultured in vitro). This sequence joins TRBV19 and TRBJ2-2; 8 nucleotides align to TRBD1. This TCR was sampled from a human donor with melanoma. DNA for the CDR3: TGTGCCAGTAGAAGACAGGGGAGGTCCACCGGGGAGCTGTTTTTT. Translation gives CASRRQGRSTGELFF.